This T cell receptor (beta chain) stems from a study of blood T cell repertoires in COVID-19. Study summary: PBMCs, B-cell-depleted T cells, or T cells were the source of the cDNA or gDNA that made up the material.

Original processing methods: Nucleated cell number was recorded as an estimate derived from reference gene primer amplification. Profiling relied on immunoSEQ multiplex PCR, and the TCRdb table lists in-frame clones only, not all of them. D and trimming were read from the DNA, whereas the V and J calls and clone size are those reported in that table. Of roughly 150,000 clones in the sample, 88% were seen once. V dropped 1 base and J dropped 1 base, with 8 bases sitting between them. CDR1 SGHTA and CDR2 FQGNSA come from the germline V gene. The CDR3 is made up of 14 amino acids. The chain is built from TRBV7-2 and TRBJ2-7, with D maybe TRBD1 (5 bases). Sample: peripheral blood. The receptor was isolated from a man aged 50 to 59 who had recovered from COVID-19. The CDR3 nucleotides read TGTGCCAGCAGCTTAGGACAGATTTCCTACGAGCAGTACTTC. Its translation is CASSLGQISYEQYF. Using reference TRBV7-2 and TRBJ2-7 for the parts outside the CDR3, the full variable domain is GAGVSQSPSNKVTEKGKDVELRCDPISGHTALYWYRQSLGQGLEFLIYFQGNSAPDKSGLPSDRFSAERTGGSVSTLTIQRTQQEDSAVYLCASSLGQISYEQYFGPGTRLTVT.